This is a list of T cell receptor beta chains from one sample in a study of cytomegalovirus exposure and HLA in healthy donors. Profiling relied on immunoSEQ multiplex PCR, and the TCRdb table lists in-frame clones only, not all of them. The sample yields approximately 150,000 clones, roughly 80% seen once. Sequences were obtained from PBMCs. All receptors derive from a human donor in good health. The CDR3 runs from the conserved cysteine through the conserved F or W. The D gene is left open where the match is weak. Expanded clones get a size class; other rows say once, few or many, or leave the size out.

D gene	V gene	J gene	clone size	CDR3 protein	CDR3 DNA
.	TRBV7-9	TRBJ2-7	.	CSSSPLVYEQYF	TGTTCCAGCAGCCCGCTAGTGTACGAGCAGTACTTC
TRBD2	TRBV7-3	TRBJ2-7	.	CASSFGREQNEQYF	TGTGCCAGCAGCTTCGGGCGGGAGCAGAACGAGCAGTACTTC
.	TRBV7-2	TRBJ2-1	.	CASSRLRYNEQFF	TGTGCCAGCAGCCGACTCCGCTACAATGAGCAGTTCTTC
.	TRBV7-2	TRBJ2-7	.	CASSQRGFASYEQYF	TGTGCCAGCAGCCAGAGGGGGTTTGCGAGCTACGAGCAGTACTTC
.	TRBV9	TRBJ2-5	.	CASSGTKERSETQYF	TGTGCCAGCAGTGGAACCAAGGAGCGATCCGAGACCCAGTACTTC
TRBD2	TRBV30	TRBJ2-1	.	CAWAGLRVDNEQFF	TGTGCCTGGGCGGGACTAAGGGTGGACAATGAGCAGTTCTTC
.	TRBV10-3	TRBJ2-7	.	CAINDRDLSYEQYF	TGTGCCATCAACGATCGGGACTTATCCTACGAGCAGTACTTC
.	TRBV9	TRBJ1-2	.	CASSPDRGGYTF	TGTGCCAGCAGCCCCGATCGGGGTGGCTACACCTTC
TRBD2	TRBV11-2	TRBJ2-3	.	CASSLATSGSTDTQYF	TGTGCCAGCAGCTTAGCCACTAGCGGGAGCACAGATACGCAGTATTTT
TRBD1	TRBV25-1	TRBJ1-1	.	CASSSGGRAFF	TGTGCCAGCAGTTCAGGGGGGCGAGCTTTCTTT
TRBD2	TRBV27	TRBJ2-7	.	CASSPTPSGTYEQYF	TGTGCCAGCAGTCCTACCCCTAGCGGTACCTACGAGCAGTACTTC
.	TRBV9	TRBJ2-1	.	CASSGGVGGQKFTMSFTSGNEQFF	TGTGCCAGCAGCGGAGGGGTGGGGGGACAGAAATTTACAATGAGTTTTACCTCGGGCAATGAGCAGTTCTTC
.	TRBV6-6	TRBJ2-1	few	CASSFTRQSSYNEQFF	TGTGCCAGCAGTTTCACCCGACAGAGCTCCTACAATGAGCAGTTCTTC
TRBD2	TRBV6-1	TRBJ2-2	.	CASSGPLGLAGVIGELFF	TGTGCCAGCAGTGGCCCCCTGGGACTAGCGGGAGTTATCGGGGAGCTGTTTTTT
.	TRBV19	TRBJ1-5	once	CASSIQGGQPQHF	TGTGCCAGTAGTATCCAGGGCGGTCAGCCCCAGCATTTT
TRBD2	TRBV4-2	TRBJ2-7	.	CASSQMGLAGAVLSEQYF	TGTGCCAGCAGCCAAATGGGACTAGCGGGAGCTGTGTTAAGCGAGCAGTACTTC
.	TRBV29-1	TRBJ1-1	.	CSVAHSPEAFF	TGCAGCGTTGCCCATTCCCCTGAAGCTTTCTTT